This T cell receptor beta chain was sequenced for a study of blood T cells in healthy people across ages. The study, taken as a whole, reports: Aged donors had fewer naive CD4+ cells and lower diversity than long-lived donors. Researchers said unsorted PBMCs prevented a conclusive naive versus antigen-experienced comparison.

The authors ran a second PCR of about 6 to 11 cycles using a sample-barcoded 5' primer and a J-beta primer mix. The template-switch adaptor was a 5' adaptor with 12 random nucleotides. It tagged each cDNA molecule. TCRdb fed the 5' RACE reads into MiXCR, producing one record per CDR3 protein. The table lists under 1 million distinct CDR3 sequences, approximately 44% of them singletons. Worth noting for this clonotype: Its antigen remains unknown.

The study drew donors from healthy Caucasian individuals in Russia aged about 6 to 95. The CDR3 covers 13 residues. Germline V gives CDR1 SGHNT, CDR2 YENEEA. Trimming removed 3 bases from V and 5 bases from J, with 10 bases in between. The rearrangement uses TRBV11-3 and TRBJ1-1; D gene ambiguous. Sequenced material: blood. This TCR was recovered from a man aged 55 to 70 in good health. CDR3 sequence reads: CASSLGTETEAFF. Written as DNA, the CDR3 is TGTGCCAGCAGCTTGGGCACGGAAACTGAAGCTTTCTTT. Full variable domain (rest looked up from reference TRBV11-3 and TRBJ1-1): EAGVVQSPRYKIIEKKQPVAFWCNPISGHNTLYWYLQNLGQGPELLIRYENEEAVDDSQLPKDRFSAERLKGVDSTLKIQPAELGDSAVYLCASSLGTETEAFFGQGTRLTVV.